A selection of T cell receptor beta chains follows, all from one sample in a study of beta chain features in type 1 diabetes. This table comes from immunoSEQ multiplex PCR, and its TCRdb copy is limited to in-frame clones, with some not included. This table has around 690,000 clones, roughly an eighth appearing once. Input material: naive CD4+ T cells from blood. These receptors all stem from a man in his thirties or forties with type 1 diabetes. Both conserved end residues are part of each CDR3. Each record gives: clone size, D gene, J gene, V gene, CDR3 DNA, CDR3 protein. The D gene is left open where the match is weak. Only some rows state a clone size, as once, few, many or a class for expanded clones.

abundance: -; d_gene: -; j_gene: TRBJ2-5; v_gene: TRBV2; CDR3nt: TGTGCCATCGGGTTGCAAGAGACCCAGTACTTC; CDR3aa: CAIGLQETQYF
abundance: -; d_gene: TRBD2; j_gene: TRBJ2-1; v_gene: TRBV30; CDR3nt: TGTGCCTGGAGTTCTCTAGCGGGGGGTAACAATGAGCAGTTCTTC; CDR3aa: CAWSSLAGGNNEQFF
abundance: -; d_gene: -; j_gene: TRBJ1-4; v_gene: TRBV4-2; CDR3nt: TGTGCCAGCAGCCAAGACGGGACCGAGAATGAAAAACTGTTTTTT; CDR3aa: CASSQDGTENEKLFF
abundance: -; d_gene: -; j_gene: TRBJ2-7; v_gene: TRBV27; CDR3nt: TGTGCCAGCAGGCCCCCTCCGGGACAAAGCTACGAGCAGTACTTC; CDR3aa: CASRPPPGQSYEQYF
abundance: -; d_gene: -; j_gene: TRBJ2-2; v_gene: TRBV7-7; CDR3nt: TGTGCTAGCAGCTTAGGGGAAACCGGGGAGCTGTTTTTT; CDR3aa: CASSLGETGELFF
abundance: -; d_gene: TRBD2; j_gene: TRBJ2-3; v_gene: TRBV5-1; CDR3nt: TGCGCCAGCAGCAGCGGGGGAAGAGATACGCAGTATTTT; CDR3aa: CASSSGGRDTQYF
abundance: few; d_gene: TRBD2; j_gene: TRBJ2-3; v_gene: TRBV5-1; CDR3nt: TGCGCCAGCAGCTTCCAGCGGGGGCCCACAGATACGCAGTATTTT; CDR3aa: CASSFQRGPTDTQYF
abundance: few; d_gene: -; j_gene: TRBJ1-3; v_gene: TRBV27; CDR3nt: TGTGCCAGCAGCCAGGGACGGAGCTCTGGAAACACCATATATTTT; CDR3aa: CASSQGRSSGNTIYF
abundance: -; d_gene: TRBD1; j_gene: TRBJ2-5; v_gene: TRBV23-1; CDR3nt: TGCGCCAGCACCGGGGACACCCTTTATTTACTGCCGGGACAGGGTTCGGAGACCCAGTACTTC; CDR3aa: CASTGDTLYLLPGQGSETQYF
abundance: few; d_gene: TRBD2; j_gene: TRBJ2-3; v_gene: TRBV29-1; CDR3nt: TGCAGCGTTGTTGTGCGGGGGTCCACAGATACGCAGTATTTT; CDR3aa: CSVVVRGSTDTQYF
abundance: few; d_gene: -; j_gene: TRBJ2-3; v_gene: TRBV11-2; CDR3nt: TGTGCCAGCAGCTCGGACTCGTCAGATACGCAGTATTTT; CDR3aa: CASSSDSSDTQYF
abundance: few; d_gene: -; j_gene: TRBJ2-5; v_gene: TRBV20-1; CDR3nt: TGCAGTGCTATCAAACAAGAGACCCAGTACTTC; CDR3aa: CSAIKQETQYF
abundance: few; d_gene: -; j_gene: TRBJ2-6; v_gene: TRBV19; CDR3nt: TGTGCCAGTAGTATAGCGAGGGTCTCTGGGGCCAACGTCCTGACTTTC; CDR3aa: CASSIARVSGANVLTF
abundance: -; d_gene: -; j_gene: TRBJ1-2; v_gene: TRBV18; CDR3nt: TGTGCCAGCTCACCGGCGGCCCACGAGGGCTACACCTTC; CDR3aa: CASSPAAHEGYTF
abundance: -; d_gene: -; j_gene: TRBJ1-6; v_gene: TRBV10-3; CDR3nt: TGTGCCATCAGCCCGACCGGGGATAATTCACCCCTCCACTTT; CDR3aa: CAISPTGDNSPLHF
abundance: -; d_gene: TRBD1; j_gene: TRBJ1-5; v_gene: TRBV30; CDR3nt: TGTGCCTGCACGACAGGGAGCAATCAGCCCCAGCATTTT; CDR3aa: CACTTGSNQPQHF
abundance: few; d_gene: -; j_gene: TRBJ2-3; v_gene: TRBV7-9; CDR3nt: TGTGCCAGCAGTCTCGGGGGGCCGGATACGCAGTATTTT; CDR3aa: CASSLGGPDTQYF
abundance: few; d_gene: TRBD2; j_gene: TRBJ2-5; v_gene: TRBV7-2; CDR3nt: TGTGCCAGCAGCTTATCCGGGACTATGGAGACCCAGTACTTC; CDR3aa: CASSLSGTMETQYF
abundance: few; d_gene: -; j_gene: TRBJ2-7; v_gene: TRBV2; CDR3nt: TGTGCCAGCAGTGAACAAGGAATTACCTACGAGCAGTACTTC; CDR3aa: CASSEQGITYEQYF
abundance: -; d_gene: TRBD1; j_gene: TRBJ1-5; v_gene: TRBV5-1; CDR3nt: TGCGCCAGCAGCCCCACAGGGGCAAGCAATCAGCCCCAGCATTTT; CDR3aa: CASSPTGASNQPQHF
abundance: -; d_gene: -; j_gene: TRBJ1-2; v_gene: TRBV11-2; CDR3nt: TGTGCCAGCAGCTCCTCCTCCGTGGGCTACACCTTC; CDR3aa: CASSSSSVGYTF
abundance: -; d_gene: -; j_gene: TRBJ1-1; v_gene: TRBV7-2; CDR3nt: TGTGCCAGCAGCACGCAGGGATGGAGCACTGAAGCTTTCTTT; CDR3aa: CASSTQGWSTEAFF
abundance: few; d_gene: -; j_gene: TRBJ2-1; v_gene: TRBV21-1; CDR3nt: TGTGCCAGCAGCAATGGGGGCGGCGCCCAGGACAATGAGCAGTTCTTC; CDR3aa: CASSNGGGAQDNEQFF
abundance: -; d_gene: -; j_gene: TRBJ2-1; v_gene: TRBV10-3; CDR3nt: TGTGCCATCAGTGTGCAGGAATCTTACAATGAGCAGTTCTTC; CDR3aa: CAISVQESYNEQFF
abundance: -; d_gene: -; j_gene: TRBJ1-4; v_gene: TRBV2; CDR3nt: TGTGCCAGCATCCCGGACAGAGCAACTAATGAAAAACTGTTTTTT; CDR3aa: CASIPDRATNEKLFF
abundance: -; d_gene: TRBD1; j_gene: TRBJ1-1; v_gene: TRBV7-6; CDR3nt: TGTGCCAGCAGCACCGCAGGGGGCGCGGGCACTGAAGCTTTCTTT; CDR3aa: CASSTAGGAGTEAFF
abundance: -; d_gene: -; j_gene: TRBJ1-5; v_gene: TRBV19; CDR3nt: TGTGCCAGTAGTGTCCCCTCGGCAGGTAGTCAGCCCCAGCATTTT; CDR3aa: CASSVPSAGSQPQHF
abundance: few; d_gene: TRBD2; j_gene: TRBJ2-3; v_gene: TRBV15; CDR3nt: TGTGCCACCAGCAGGAGAGCGGGGGCCCTAGGGGATACGCAGTATTTT; CDR3aa: CATSRRAGALGDTQYF
abundance: -; d_gene: -; j_gene: TRBJ1-2; v_gene: TRBV4-2; CDR3nt: TGTGCCAGCAGCCAAGATGCGAGGGGGAGTCTACCTTATGGCTACACCTTC; CDR3aa: CASSQDARGSLPYGYTF
abundance: -; d_gene: TRBD1; j_gene: TRBJ1-3; v_gene: TRBV30; CDR3nt: TGTGCCATACAGGGGGCTAATGGAAACACCATATATTTT; CDR3aa: CAIQGANGNTIYF
abundance: few; d_gene: TRBD1; j_gene: TRBJ2-1; v_gene: TRBV9; CDR3nt: TGTGCCAGCAGCTCCGGACAGGGGGTAAACAATGAGCAGTTCTTC; CDR3aa: CASSSGQGVNNEQFF
abundance: -; d_gene: -; j_gene: TRBJ1-1; v_gene: TRBV11-3; CDR3nt: TGTGCCAGCAGCTTTCTATCCGTCGGTTCCACTGAAGCTTTCTTT; CDR3aa: CASSFLSVGSTEAFF
abundance: -; d_gene: -; j_gene: TRBJ1-2; v_gene: TRBV4-3; CDR3nt: TGCGCCAGCAGCCAAGAAATCCGATATGGGAAGGGCGGCTACACCTTC; CDR3aa: CASSQEIRYGKGGYTF
abundance: few; d_gene: -; j_gene: TRBJ2-7; v_gene: TRBV10-1; CDR3nt: TGCGCCACCAAAGTGAGACAAATCTACGAGCAGTACTTC; CDR3aa: CATKVRQIYEQYF
abundance: -; d_gene: TRBD2; j_gene: TRBJ2-3; v_gene: TRBV9; CDR3nt: TGTGCCAGCAGCGCAGGGACTAGCGGGGGGTTTACGACAGATACGCAGTATTTT; CDR3aa: CASSAGTSGGFTTDTQYF
abundance: -; d_gene: -; j_gene: TRBJ2-1; v_gene: TRBV15; CDR3nt: TGTGCCACCAGCAGAGATCGTGAATTCTACAATGAGCAGTTCTTC; CDR3aa: CATSRDREFYNEQFF
abundance: few; d_gene: -; j_gene: TRBJ2-7; v_gene: TRBV11-2; CDR3nt: TGTGCCAGCAGCCGACTATCCGGGGCCTACGAGCAGTACTTC; CDR3aa: CASSRLSGAYEQYF
abundance: -; d_gene: -; j_gene: TRBJ2-3; v_gene: TRBV7-8; CDR3nt: TGTGCCAGCAGCTCGGCAGGCACAGATACGCAGTATTTT; CDR3aa: CASSSAGTDTQYF
abundance: few; d_gene: -; j_gene: TRBJ1-3; v_gene: TRBV7-9; CDR3nt: TGTGCCAGCAGCGAAAGGTCTTCGCGGCTAAGCACCATATATTTT; CDR3aa: CASSERSSRLSTIYF
abundance: few; d_gene: -; j_gene: TRBJ2-5; v_gene: TRBV18; CDR3nt: TGTGCCAGCTCACCTCCTCAGGGGCTCCAAGAGACCCAGTACTTC; CDR3aa: CASSPPQGLQETQYF
abundance: few; d_gene: -; j_gene: TRBJ2-7; v_gene: TRBV29-1; CDR3nt: TGCAGCGCTGGGGGGGCCTCCTACGAGCAGTACTTC; CDR3aa: CSAGGASYEQYF
abundance: few; d_gene: -; j_gene: TRBJ2-2; v_gene: TRBV30; CDR3nt: TGTGCCTGGAGTGTTTTGGGGTTCGGGGAGCTGTTTTTT; CDR3aa: CAWSVLGFGELFF
abundance: few; d_gene: -; j_gene: TRBJ2-1; v_gene: TRBV25-1; CDR3nt: TGTGCCAGCAGTGATTCTGGAGGGGACCTCTACAATGAGCAGTTCTTC; CDR3aa: CASSDSGGDLYNEQFF
abundance: few; d_gene: TRBD1; j_gene: TRBJ1-5; v_gene: TRBV7-2; CDR3nt: TGTGCCAGCAGCCCGTGGACAGGGGGAGAGCAGCCCCAGCATTTT; CDR3aa: CASSPWTGGEQPQHF
abundance: few; d_gene: TRBD1; j_gene: TRBJ2-1; v_gene: TRBV5-4; CDR3nt: TGTGCCAGCAGCCCCCGGGACAGGGGGCTCAATGAGCAGTTCTTC; CDR3aa: CASSPRDRGLNEQFF
abundance: -; d_gene: TRBD1; j_gene: TRBJ2-7; v_gene: TRBV6-1; CDR3nt: TGTGCCGCCAGGTCCGGGACAGTAGTATACGAGCAGTACTTC; CDR3aa: CAARSGTVVYEQYF
abundance: few; d_gene: TRBD1; j_gene: TRBJ2-5; v_gene: TRBV6-5; CDR3nt: TGTGCCAGCAGCCCTGACAGGGGGATTCAGTACTTC; CDR3aa: CASSPDRGIQYF
abundance: few; d_gene: -; j_gene: TRBJ1-1; v_gene: TRBV10-3; CDR3nt: TGTGCCATCAGTCCGGACGAAGAGGGGACTGAAGCTTTCTTT; CDR3aa: CAISPDEEGTEAFF
abundance: few; d_gene: TRBD1; j_gene: TRBJ1-5; v_gene: TRBV29-1; CDR3nt: TGCAGCGTTGCCACAGGGGGAGGTGGCAATCAGCCCCAGCATTTT; CDR3aa: CSVATGGGGNQPQHF